This T cell receptor beta chain was obtained from a study of blood T cell repertoires in COVID-19. Method: immunoSEQ multiplex PCR; TCRdb's copy keeps in-frame clones and lacks some. Of about 160,000 clones in the sample, 79% were seen once. It was during active infection that Seattle patients were enrolled and then longitudinally followed. The CDR3 loop spans 15 amino acids. Germline V gives CDR1 LGHDT, CDR2 YNNKEL (reference sequence). V lost 3 bases, J lost 7 bases, and 8 bases stayed unmatched. The sequence came from a woman aged 55-69 years with COVID-19, enrolled during active disease. The chain combines TRBV3-1 (or the pseudogene TRBV3-2) with TRBJ1-4; 7 bases are a match to TRBD1. Material: peripheral blood. The CDR3 coding sequence is TGTGCCAGCAGCCATAGGACAGGAGGAGGTGAAAAACTGTTTTTT. It specifies CASSHRTGGGEKLFF.